The next 27 T cell receptor beta chains were all read from a single sample in a study of OX40 agonist ivuxolimab in advanced cancers. Clones were sequenced by immunoSEQ multiplex PCR, and TCRdb holds only the in-frame ones, with some missing. The profile shows roughly 40,000 clones, around 91% of them singletons. Here the sequenced sample was CD4+ or CD8+ T cells sorted from blood, taken in a trial of the OX40 agonist ivuxolimab. The source is an adult with an advanced solid tumor such as melanoma, head and neck, liver or kidney cancer.

This chain uses TRBV28 with TRBJ1-5; 7 nucleotides agree with TRBD1. The V gene end was trimmed by 6 bases and the J gene end by 2 bases; junction bases not matched to a gene: 13. Looked up from germline, CDR1 is MDHEN and CDR2 is SYDVKM. The length of the CDR3 is 17 residues. For the CDR3, the DNA is TGTGCCAGCAGCCCCGACAGGGTGGGCCGGGGCAATCAGCCCCAGCATTTT. Protein: CASSPDRVGRGNQPQHF.

The chain recombines TRBV15 with TRBJ2-7; 7 bases are shared with TRBD1. V lost 4 bases to trimming and J lost 2 bases; unmatched junction nucleotides: 5. The germline gives CDR1 LNHNV, CDR2 YYDKDF (reference sequence). CDR3 length: 14 residues. CDR3 region: CATSTRQGPYEQYF. CDR3 DNA: TGTGCCACCAGCACGCGACAGGGACCCTACGAGCAGTACTTC.

In this sample, this clone turned up once. This rearrangement joins TRBV15 to TRBJ2-7; TRBD1 agrees at 9 bases. Germline-derived CDR1 and CDR2 are LNHNV and YYDKDF (reference sequence). CDR3 length equals 17 residues. J was trimmed by 3 bases and V by 1 base; bases with no gene match: 10. DNA for the CDR3: TGTGCCACCAGCAGAGGAGCCCGGGACAGGGCCGGCTACGAGCAGTACTTC. Translation gives CATSRGARDRAGYEQYF.

The rearrangement uses TRBV30 and TRBJ1-4; TRBD1 is a possible D gene (5 bases). V was cut by 4 bases and J by 8 bases, with 8 bases left in between. CDR3 size: 11 residues. Germline CDR1 is GTSNPN and CDR2 is SVGIG (reference sequence). DNA for the CDR3: TGTGCCTGGACAACAGGAGAAAAACTGTTTTTT. Translation gives CAWTTGEKLFF.

This clone was detected only a few times. This chain joins TRBV2 and TRBJ1-2; D gene uncertain. This CDR3 has 11 residues. Trimming stripped 4 bases from V and 10 bases from J, with 10 bases between. Germline CDR1 SNHLY, CDR2 FYNNEI. CDR3: CASSAGSFYTF. The CDR3 DNA reads TGTGCCAGCAGTGCCGGAAGTTTCTACACCTTC.

CDR3 DNA: TGTGCCAGCAGCCTTACAGGGGGTGGTTCACCCCTCCACTTT. It yields the protein CASSLTGGGSPLHF. The genes are TRBV6-4 and TRBJ1-6; 8 positions agree with TRBD1. The CDR3 extends over 14 amino acids. CDR1 and CDR2 from the germline V gene are MRHNA and SNTAGT. V lost 6 bases, J lost 9 bases, and 7 bases stayed unmatched.

This chain connects TRBV28 to TRBJ2-5; TRBD1 matches at 9 bases. Germline V gene data show CDR1 as MDHEN and CDR2 as SYDVKM. V lost 3 bases and J lost 5; bases outside the gene matches: 7. The CDR3 extends over 15 amino acids. Written as DNA, the CDR3 is TGTGCCAGCAGTTTTAAACCAGGGACAGGGGAGACCCAGTACTTC. Protein sequence: CASSFKPGTGETQYF.

This clone was observed a handful of times. The gene calls are TRBV7-9 and TRBJ1-2; D is ambiguous. V lost 1 base to trimming and J lost 5 bases, with 11 bases between them. The CDR3 consists of 14 residues. Germline-derived CDR1 and CDR2 are SEHNR and FQNEAQ (reference sequence). DNA of the CDR3: TGTGCCAGCAGCTTAGGGTCTGACCAATATGGCTACACCTTC. Its protein is CASSLGSDQYGYTF.

The chain combines TRBV15 with TRBJ1-5, with 9 bases aligning to TRBD1. CDR1 is LNHNV and CDR2 is YYDKDF in the germline V gene (reference sequence). CDR3 size: 14 residues. The J segment lost 7 bases and the V segment lost 3 bases, leaving 4 bases of the junction unmatched. The CDR3 nucleotides are TGTGCCACCAGCAGGGGACAGGGAATACAGCCCCAGCATTTT. Residues: CATSRGQGIQPQHF.

The V and J genes are TRBV7-8 and TRBJ2-3, with TRBD2 matching over 9 bases. V gave up 5 bases and J gave up 2 bases; unmatched junction bases: 5. The CDR3 extends over 15 amino acids. Germline V gene lookup returns CDR1 SGHVS and CDR2 FQNEAQ. In nucleotides, the CDR3 is TGTGCCAGCAGCCGTAGCGGGGGTTACACAGATACGCAGTATTTT. It is translated as CASSRSGGYTDTQYF.

The rearrangement links TRBV7-9 to TRBJ1-2; D is uncertain. The CDR3 contains 17 residues. Per the germline V gene, CDR1 is SEHNR and CDR2 is FQNEAQ (reference sequence). The germline V and J ends were trimmed by 5 bases and 3 bases, with 22 bases remaining between them. The CDR3 is CASSPSSGSRSYYGYTF. CDR3 bases: TGTGCCAGCAGCCCTAGTTCTGGTTCGCGGAGCTACTATGGCTACACCTTC.

The V call is TRBV19, the J call TRBJ2-3; D assignment may be TRBD1 or TRBD2 (5 bases each). This CDR3 contains 16 residues. The V gene lost 3 bases and the J gene lost 3 bases, with 16 bases spanning the gap. Germline V gene lookup returns CDR1 LNHDA and CDR2 SQIVND (reference sequence). The CDR3 bases are TGTGCCAGTAGTATGAGCCGGGACCTAACAACAGATACGCAGTATTTT. This codes for CASSMSRDLTTDTQYF.

This clone was picked up a small number of times. The rearrangement links TRBV6-1 to TRBJ1-5; TRBD1 aligns across 8 bases. In germline, CDR1 is MNHNS, CDR2 SASEGT. CDR3 size: 16 residues. J gave up 3 bases and V 2 bases, and 6 bases lay outside the gene matches. The DNA for the CDR3 is TGTGCCAGCAGTGAATGGACAGGGAGTAACAATCAGCCCCAGCATTTT. Translation: CASSEWTGSNNQPQHF.

The chain links TRBV29-1 to TRBJ1-1; D may be TRBD1 (6 bases). CDR3 length equals 14 residues. Deletions cut 3 bases from V and 3 bases from J, with 14 bases between. Germline V gives CDR1 SQVTM, CDR2 ANQGSEA. CDR3 nucleotides: TGCAGCGTTGATATCTCGGGACAATACACTGAAGCTTTCTTT. The encoded protein is CSVDISGQYTEAFF.

The J gene is TRBJ2-7, the V gene TRBV28, with 10 bases fitting TRBD2. J was trimmed by 3 bases and V by 1 base; bases with no gene match: 3. Per the germline V gene, CDR1 is MDHEN and CDR2 is SYDVKM. The CDR3 contains 15 residues. CDR3 residues: CASSLSLAGVYEQYF. CDR3 coding DNA: TGTGCCAGCAGTTTATCCCTAGCGGGAGTCTACGAGCAGTACTTC.

The J gene is TRBJ2-7, the V gene TRBV30, with 8 positions matching TRBD1. The V gene end was trimmed by 2 bases and the J gene end by 1 base; junction bases not matched to a gene: 1. The CDR3 runs to 13 residues. Germline lookup yields CDR1 GTSNPN and CDR2 SVGIG (reference sequence). The CDR3 loop reads CAWSTGGSYEQYF. The CDR3 DNA sequence: TGTGCCTGGAGTACAGGGGGGTCCTACGAGCAGTACTTC.

This chain joins TRBV4-1 and TRBJ1-5, with TRBD1 matching 8 bases. The CDR3 spans 18 residues. Germline V CDR1 and CDR2: MGHRA, YSYEKL. The J segment lost 5 bases and the V segment lost 1 base, leaving 13 bases of the junction unmatched. CDR3 in amino acids: CASSQAFLGQGQYQPQHF. For the CDR3, the DNA is TGCGCCAGCAGCCAAGCGTTTTTAGGACAGGGACAATATCAGCCCCAGCATTTT.

CDR3: CASTTGGYIQYF. CDR3 DNA: TGTGCCAGCACCACCGGGGGATACATTCAGTACTTC. The chain recombines TRBV6-6 with TRBJ2-4; the D gene is possibly TRBD2 (6 bases). The V end lost 7 bases, the J end lost 8 bases, and 12 bases lay between the germline ends. The CDR3 is made up of 12 amino acids. Germline-derived CDR1 and CDR2 are MNHNY and SVGAGI (reference sequence).

The chain couples TRBV5-1 to TRBJ2-5; no clear D. The germline V gene encodes CDR1 SGHRS and CDR2 YFSETQ. V was cut by 0 bases and J by 1 base, with 4 bases left in between. The CDR3 extends over 13 amino acids. CDR3 sequence reads: CASSLVGQETQYF. CDR3 coding DNA: TGCGCCAGCAGCTTGGTGGGCCAAGAGACCCAGTACTTC.

The V and J genes are TRBV5-6 and TRBJ2-7; 9 bases fit TRBD1. The ends lost 6 bases at V and 5 bases at J; junction bases unmatched: 6. Germline V CDR1 and CDR2: SGHDT, YYEEEE. This CDR3 region has 13 residues. This chain's CDR3 is CASKKQGADEQYF. The CDR3 DNA sequence: TGTGCCAGCAAGAAACAGGGGGCCGACGAGCAGTACTTC. Complete variable domain (other parts from reference TRBV5-6 and TRBJ2-7): DAGVTQSPTHLIKTRGQQVTLRCSPKSGHDTVSWYQQALGQGPQFIFQYYEEEERQRGNFPDRFSGHQFPNYSSELNVNALLLGDSALYLCASKKQGADEQYFGPGTRLTVT.

This clone was detected only once. CDR3 sequence (DNA): TGTGCCAGCAGTCGGGACAGGTGGAACCAAAACACTGAAGCTTTCTTT. Its protein product is CASSRDRWNQNTEAFF. The chain links TRBV28 to TRBJ1-1, with 8 bases fitting TRBD1. In germline, CDR1 is MDHEN, CDR2 SYDVKM. With V trimmed by 5 bases and J by 2 bases, 10 bases remained unmatched. The CDR3 is 16 amino acids.

This chain connects TRBV28 to TRBJ1-2, with a possible D match to TRBD1 (6 bases). Germline V lookup: CDR1 MDHEN, CDR2 SYDVKM. The CDR3 length is 16 residues. With 4 bases removed from V and 0 bases from J, the gap between germline ends came to 15 bases. This chain's CDR3 is CASSSLLGGTNYGYTF. CDR3 nucleotide sequence: TGTGCCAGCAGTTCCCTCTTGGGGGGCACTAACTATGGCTACACCTTC.

This chain uses TRBV5-1 with TRBJ2-7; no clear D. Looked up from germline, CDR1 is SGHRS and CDR2 is YFSETQ. The CDR3 spans 14 residues. Trimming cost V 0 bases and J 5 bases, with 12 bases left between them. CDR3 protein: CASSLAVYDDEQYF. The CDR3 DNA follows: TGCGCCAGCAGCTTGGCTGTGTATGATGACGAGCAGTACTTC.

The chain couples TRBV28 to TRBJ1-1; 12 bases fit TRBD1. The CDR3 covers 15 residues. V trimming: 10 bases; J trimming: 5 bases; junction bases outside the gene matches: 11. Looked up from germline, CDR1 is MDHEN and CDR2 is SYDVKM. CDR3: CATTGTGGALTEAFF. CDR3 in DNA: TGTGCCACCACGGGGACAGGGGGCGCGTTAACTGAAGCTTTCTTT.

This clone is a singleton in its sample. This rearrangement joins TRBV4-3 to TRBJ2-6, with D possibly being TRBD2 (5 bases). The CDR3 covers 16 residues. V lost 0 bases and J 2 bases, leaving 8 bases between the germline ends. In germline, CDR1 is LGHNA, CDR2 YSLEER. CDR3 loop: CASSQDTGTGANVLTF. CDR3 coding DNA: TGCGCCAGCAGCCAAGATACCGGGACTGGGGCCAACGTCCTGACTTTC.

The gene calls are TRBV28 and TRBJ1-5, with D unresolved. V dropped 3 bases and J dropped 2 bases, with 8 bases sitting between them. Germline V gene lookup returns CDR1 MDHEN and CDR2 SYDVKM. The CDR3 is 14 amino acids. The CDR3 loop reads CASSFRGGNQPQHF. The CDR3 bases are TGTGCCAGCAGTTTCCGGGGAGGCAATCAGCCCCAGCATTTT.

This chain's CDR3 is CASSEATGTSGGNNEQFF. CDR3 in DNA: TGTGCCAGCAGTGAAGCGACTGGGACTAGCGGGGGGAACAATGAGCAGTTCTTC. The rearrangement uses TRBV2 and TRBJ2-1; the match to TRBD2 covers 15 bases. Germline V CDR1 and CDR2: SNHLY, FYNNEI. This CDR3 is built from 18 residues. The V segment lost 0 bases and the J segment 5 bases; nucleotides outside the gene matches: 5.